One sample yielded the 26 T cell receptor beta chains listed below, sequenced in a study of human T cells and chemical hapten exposure (dated by TCRdb to the early 2020s). This sample's time point label indicates: pre-sensitization, week 0. In the paper's terms, the treatment or condition label means: therapeutic diphenylcyclopropenone sensitization with weekly scalp DPC. Library preparation employed RACE. Reads for this sample came from a NextSeq 500. TCRdb reworked the public reads: Q25 trimming with fastp, MiXCR clone assembly, productive beta chains retained. Rows with one shared CDR3 protein collapse into an entry with the most common genes and DNA. The sample table lists 50,000 to 65,000 distinct CDR3 sequences, roughly 6.7% of them with a count of one. The top ten clonotypes cover approximately 1.6% of the sample. The specimen was whole blood, collected in connection with sensitization to the hapten diphenylcyclopropenone (DPC). These receptors were taken from a woman between 25 and 40 years old with alopecia areata. Some clones in this sample may be carry-over from other donors' samples.

The chain carries TRBV10-3 and TRBJ1-5; 9 bases line up with TRBD1. The trim removed 10 bases at V and 7 bases at J, leaving 8 bases unmatched. Germline CDR1 is ENHRY and CDR2 is SYGVKD. The CDR3 is made up of 13 amino acids. CDR3: CATGQGRSQPQHF. As DNA, the CDR3 is TGTGCCACGGGACAGGGTCGGTCGCAGCCCCAGCATTTT.

In its sample, this clonotype was seen many times. This chain links TRBV20-1 with TRBJ2-1, with a possible D match to TRBD1 (5 bases). V lost 0 bases to trimming and J lost 3 bases, with 9 bases between them. Germline CDR1 and CDR2: DFQATT and SNEGSKA (reference sequence). The CDR3 is made up of 14 amino acids. The CDR3 DNA follows: TGCAGTGCTAGAGAGGGGCAGGACTACAATGAGCAGTTCTTC. Encoded protein: CSAREGQDYNEQFF.

This clonotype was detected only a few times. The chain employs TRBV7-9 and TRBJ1-6; possibly TRBD1 for D (5 bases). Trimming took off 2 bases at V and 0 bases at J, with 8 bases between the two ends. CDR1 is SEHNR and CDR2 is FQNEAQ in the germline V gene (reference sequence). The CDR3 has 16 amino acids. The CDR3 DNA sequence: TGTGCCAGCAGCTTAACGGGGGGCTCCTATAATTCACCCCTCCACTTT. It specifies CASSLTGGSYNSPLHF. The variable domain in full, completed from reference TRBV7-9 and TRBJ1-6, reads DTGVSQNPRHKITKRGQNVTFRCDPISEHNRLYWYRQTLGQGPEFLTYFQNEAQLEKSRLLSDRFSAERPKGSFSTLEIQRTEQGDSAMYLCASSLTGGSYNSPLHFGNGTRLTVT.

This clonotype was counted at least ten times. The rearrangement links TRBV6-1 to TRBJ1-2, with 12 bases fitting TRBD1. V trimming: 2 bases; J trimming: 4 bases; junction bases outside the gene matches: 5. CDR1 is MNHNS, CDR2 SASEGT, per germline. The CDR3 is made up of 16 amino acids. The CDR3 is CASSELGTGGSYGYTF. The DNA of the CDR3 is TGTGCCAGCAGTGAATTGGGGACAGGGGGCTCCTATGGCTACACCTTC.

This clonotype came up many times. CDR3 in amino acids: CSVEADRGGSTDTQYF. DNA for the CDR3: TGCAGCGTTGAAGCCGACAGGGGAGGGAGCACAGATACGCAGTATTTT. The rearrangement links TRBV29-1 to TRBJ2-3, with D tentatively TRBD1 (8 bases). The CDR3 covers 16 residues. V was trimmed by 1 base and J by 0 bases, leaving 14 bases between them. Germline V gives CDR1 SQVTM, CDR2 ANQGSEA.

This clonotype came up many times. The V gene is TRBV5-1, the J gene TRBJ2-7, with D tentatively TRBD1 (6 bases). V lost 1 base to trimming and J lost 1 base, with 15 bases between them. Germline loops: CDR1 SGHRS, CDR2 YFSETQ. The CDR3 runs 16 residues. CDR3 residues: CASSLLGLGASYEQYF. CDR3 sequence (DNA): TGCGCCAGCAGCTTGCTGGGGCTGGGGGCGTCCTACGAGCAGTACTTC.

This clonotype was detected many times. The V and J genes are TRBV12-3 or TRBV12-4 and TRBJ1-1, with D perhaps matching TRBD1 (6 bases). The CDR3 covers 14 residues. The V gene lost 5 bases and the J gene lost 1 base, with 11 bases spanning the gap. CDR3 protein: CASSLTQGNTEAFF. CDR3 DNA sequence: TGTGCCAGCAGTCTTACACAGGGGAACACTGAAGCTTTCTTT.

At least ten counts were recorded for this clonotype. The gene calls are TRBV29-1 and TRBJ1-3, with D unclear. With 6 bases removed from V and 4 bases from J, the gap between germline ends came to 10 bases. The CDR3 has 12 amino acids. Germline CDR1 and CDR2: SQVTM and ANQGSEA. CDR3 sequence reads: CSVALSGNTIYF. The CDR3, as DNA: TGCAGCGTCGCCCTCTCCGGAAACACCATATATTTT.

This clonotype was seen at least ten times. This rearrangement joins TRBV4-2 to TRBJ2-7; D might be TRBD2 (6 bases). The ends were cut back, 1 base at V and 6 bases at J, with 13 bases in the middle. CDR1 is LGHNA, CDR2 YNFKEQ, per germline. This CDR3 is 14 amino acids long. The CDR3 spells CASSQAGGRGEQYF. DNA of the CDR3: TGTGCCAGCAGCCAAGCCGGGGGTCGGGGCGAGCAGTACTTC.

This chain connects TRBV30 to TRBJ2-6, with unresolved D. Germline V gene sequence: CDR1 GTSNPN, CDR2 SVGIG (reference sequence). The CDR3 consists of 14 residues. V lost 0 bases, J lost 5 bases, and 8 bases lay in between. In DNA, the CDR3 is TGTGCCTGGAGTGTATCCCCTCGGGCCAACGTCCTGACTTTC. It encodes CAWSVSPRANVLTF. Full variable domain (rest looked up from reference TRBV30 and TRBJ2-6): SQTIHQWPATLVQPVGSPLSLECTVEGTSNPNLYWYRQAAGRGLQLLFYSVGIGQISSEVPQNLSASRPQDRQFILSSKKLLLSDSGFYLCAWSVSPRANVLTFGAGSRLTVL.

The table lists this clonotype with many counts. The rearrangement joins TRBV7-8 to TRBJ2-3; D call uncertain. The CDR3 is made up of 13 amino acids. Germline-derived CDR1 and CDR2 are SGHVS and FQNEAQ. Trimming cost V 1 base and J 2 bases, with 4 bases left between them. CDR3 DNA sequence: TGTGCCAGCAGCTTAGGGTTCACAGATACGCAGTATTTT. It is translated as CASSLGFTDTQYF.

There are many counts of this clonotype. V is TRBV11-2 and J is TRBJ2-7, with D perhaps TRBD1 (5 bases). Germline V CDR1 and CDR2: SGHAT, FQNNGV. This CDR3 comprises 14 residues. Trimming removed 8 bases at V and 0 bases at J, with 14 bases between. The CDR3 bases are TGTGCCAGCGGTCTGTGGGGCAGCTCCTACGAGCAGTACTTC. It is translated as CASGLWGSSYEQYF.

This clonotype appeared many times. This sequence joins TRBV29-1 and TRBJ2-2, with D tentatively TRBD1 (6 bases). Looked up from germline, CDR1 is SQVTM and CDR2 is ANQGSEA. CDR3 size: 14 residues. Trimming removed 4 bases from V and 4 bases from J, with 13 bases in between. CDR3 residues: CSVVRGTGTGELFF. The CDR3 region has the DNA TGCAGCGTTGTGAGGGGGACGGGCACCGGGGAGCTGTTTTTT.

This clonotype was recorded at least ten times. The rearrangement joins TRBV6-1 to TRBJ1-5, with TRBD1 matching over 7 bases. The CDR3 runs to 13 residues. V lost 7 bases, J lost 6 bases, and 6 bases stayed unmatched. Germline V gene lookup returns CDR1 MNHNS and CDR2 SASEGT. The CDR3 DNA reads as TGTGCCAGCACTGACAGGGAAAGTCAGCCCCAGCATTTT. Translating it yields CASTDRESQPQHF.

This clonotype was detected ten times or more. V is TRBV2 and J is TRBJ1-5; D is unclear. Germline-derived CDR1 and CDR2 are SNHLY and FYNNEI. V lost 4 bases and J lost 4, with 11 bases in between. CDR3 size: 14 residues. The CDR3 reads CASSGGKGNQPQHF. The CDR3 DNA follows: TGTGCCAGCAGTGGTGGGAAAGGAAATCAGCCCCAGCATTTT. The full variable domain, rest sourced from reference TRBV2 and TRBJ1-5, is EPEVTQTPSHQVTQMGQEVILRCVPISNHLYFYWYRQILGQKVEFLVSFYNNEISEKSEIFDDQFSVERPDGSNFTLKIRSTKLEDSAMYFCASSGGKGNQPQHFGDGTRLSIL.

This clonotype showed up just a few times. This chain connects TRBV3-1 to TRBJ1-2; 11 bases match TRBD1. Germline-derived CDR1 and CDR2 are LGHDT and YNNKEL (reference sequence). The V segment lost 5 bases and the J segment 3 bases; nucleotides outside the gene matches: 5. The CDR3 has 15 amino acids. CDR3 protein: CASSDGQGADYGYTF. The DNA of the CDR3 is TGTGCCAGCAGCGATGGACAGGGGGCTGACTATGGCTACACCTTC. The whole variable domain, remainder taken from reference TRBV3-1 and TRBJ1-2, is DTAVSQTPKYLVTQMGNDKSIKCEQNLGHDTMYWYKQDSKKFLKIMFSYNNKELIINETVPNRFSPKSPDKAHLNLHINSLELGDSAVYFCASSDGQGADYGYTFGSGTRLTVV.

This clonotype appeared many times. The chain couples TRBV2 to TRBJ2-5; D tentatively reads TRBD1 or TRBD2 (5 bases each). The V gene lost 5 bases and the J gene lost 1 base, with 11 bases spanning the gap. Germline loops: CDR1 SNHLY, CDR2 FYNNEI. CDR3 length: 14 residues. Here the CDR3 DNA reads TGTGCCAGCAGTCCCGGGACGCTCCAAGAGACCCAGTACTTC. Translation gives CASSPGTLQETQYF.

The table lists this clonotype with many counts. V and J are TRBV6-5 and TRBJ1-5; 9 bases match TRBD1. Looked up from germline, CDR1 is MNHEY and CDR2 is SVGAGI. The CDR3 has 14 residues. After removal of 6 bases from V and 3 bases from J, the junction contained 3 bases not matched to a gene. The CDR3 region has the DNA TGTGCCAGCAGCCGGACAGGGGACAATCAGCCCCAGCATTTT. It specifies CASSRTGDNQPQHF.

In this sample, this clonotype turned up many times. CDR3 sequence: CASSTPGQGVGYTF. In DNA, the CDR3 is TGTGCCAGCAGCACGCCGGGGCAGGGGGTTGGCTACACCTTC. The chain combines TRBV7-9 with TRBJ1-2; 7 bases align to TRBD1. This CDR3 has 14 amino acids. The V and J ends lost 5 bases and 7 bases, in that order; junction bases with no gene match: 10. Germline V gene lookup returns CDR1 SEHNR and CDR2 FQNEAQ (reference sequence).

The J gene is TRBJ1-4, the V gene TRBV20-1, with TRBD1 as a possible D gene (5 bases). The CDR3 spans 14 residues. Per the germline V gene, CDR1 is DFQATT and CDR2 is SNEGSKA (reference sequence). Trimming took off 5 bases at V and 4 bases at J, with 14 bases between the two ends. Here the CDR3 reads CSAGGTEGNEKLFF. Written as DNA, the CDR3 is TGCAGTGCTGGAGGGACCGAGGGTAATGAAAAACTGTTTTTT.

Concerning this clonotype itself: A much larger clone is a single base away; this may be a read error. J is TRBJ1-6 and V is TRBV30; tentative D call: TRBD1 (6 bases). Germline CDR1 reads GTSNPN; CDR2 reads SVGIG (reference sequence). This CDR3 comprises 13 residues. The CDR3 spells CACQGHDNSPLNF. The CDR3 DNA sequence: TGTGCCTGCCAGGGACATGATAATTCACCCCTCAACTTT.

This clonotype occurred a few times. The chain links TRBV12-3 or TRBV12-4 to TRBJ2-3; D is unclear. Trimming cost V 7 bases and J 0 bases, with 11 bases left between them. This CDR3 is 14 amino acids long. Here the CDR3 DNA reads TGTGCCAGCAACACCTACGGGAGCACAGATACGCAGTATTTT. Encoded protein: CASNTYGSTDTQYF.

The chain links TRBV3-1 to TRBJ2-7; possibly TRBD1 for D (5 bases). Germline CDR1 is LGHDT and CDR2 is YNNKEL (reference sequence). This CDR3 contains 15 residues. The V gene lost 2 bases and the J gene lost 6 bases, with 17 bases spanning the gap. The CDR3 nucleotides are TGTGCCAGCAGCCAATCCCAGGGAAGGGGTACCGAGCAGTACTTC. Protein: CASSQSQGRGTEQYF.

This clonotype has a handful of counts. This chain joins TRBV5-8 and TRBJ1-1; TRBD1 matches 9 bases. The CDR3 length is 15 residues. In germline, CDR1 is SGHTS, CDR2 YDEGEE. V was pared by 7 bases and J by 1 base, with 8 bases of the junction left unmatched. The CDR3 region has the DNA TGTGCCAGCCGTCGGACAGGGGCGGGGAACACTGAAGCTTTCTTT. This translates into CASRRTGAGNTEAFF.

This clonotype has a count of ten or more. V is TRBV2 and J is TRBJ1-2; 11 nucleotides align to TRBD1. The CDR3 loop spans 14 amino acids. Germline V gene sequence: CDR1 SNHLY, CDR2 FYNNEI. The V segment lost 6 bases and the J segment 7 bases; nucleotides outside the gene matches: 7. The CDR3 DNA follows: TGTGCCAGCAGGATAGGACAGGGGGCGCCTGGCTACACCTTC. Encoded protein: CASRIGQGAPGYTF. Drawing the rest from reference TRBV2 and TRBJ1-2, the complete variable domain is EPEVTQTPSHQVTQMGQEVILRCVPISNHLYFYWYRQILGQKVEFLVSFYNNEISEKSEIFDDQFSVERPDGSNFTLKIRSTKLEDSAMYFCASRIGQGAPGYTFGSGTRLTVV.

This clonotype was seen more than once but under ten times. The chain recombines TRBV5-1 with TRBJ1-1; the D gene is possibly TRBD1 (5 bases). There are 17 residues in the CDR3. Germline assignment: CDR1 SGHRS and CDR2 YFSETQ. Trimming stripped 6 bases from V and 1 base from J, with 22 bases between. The CDR3 spells CASTPVGARKTNTEAFF. The CDR3 DNA sequence: TGCGCCAGCACCCCGGTAGGGGCCCGAAAGACGAACACTGAAGCTTTCTTT.